The source of this TCR beta chain is a study of shared clonotypes between healthy human individuals. Study information: Used for every donor were three CD4 naive, three CD4 memory, two CD8 naive and one CD8 memory plate.

With 3 bases removed from V and 5 bases from J, the gap between germline ends came to 9 bases. The CDR3 extends over 13 amino acids. The germline gives CDR1 SGHRS, CDR2 YFSETQ. It was across several immunoSEQ plates that each subset's genomic DNA was evenly split. TCRdb's table, derived via immunoSEQ multiplex PCR, lists solely in-frame clones and lacks some. This sample yields around 200,000 clones, of which 90% to 95% are seen a single time; 0.067% belongs to the top ten. Whole-study results and caveats: Non-shared clonotypes showed lower generation probabilities than clonotypes common to all four donors. Researchers sampled only blood; tissue repertoires likely differ.

About this clone itself: The antigen remains undetermined.

J is TRBJ1-5 and V is TRBV5-1, with D tentatively TRBD1 (5 bases). Sequenced sample: naive CD4+ T cells sorted from blood. Subset meaning: CD45RA+ positively selected. The sequence came from a woman aged 25 to 39 in good health. CDR3 amino acids: CASSSGMDQPQHF. For the CDR3, the DNA is TGCGCCAGCAGCTCAGGGATGGATCAGCCCCAGCATTTT. The full variable domain, in which reference TRBV5-1 and TRBJ1-5 provide the parts outside the CDR3, is KAGVTQTPRYLIKTRGQQVTLSCSPISGHRSVSWYQQTPGQGLQFLFEYFSETQRNKGNFPGRFSGRQFSNSRSEMNVSTLELGDSALYLCASSSGMDQPQHFGDGTRLSIL.